This T cell receptor beta chain was obtained from a study of OX40 agonist ivuxolimab in advanced cancers. Clones were read by immunoSEQ multiplex PCR, and TCRdb kept only the in-frame ones, dropping some. Of some 98,000 clones in the sample, approximately 93% are singletons; the top ten hold about 0.24%. Drawing of blood for sampling happened at baseline, at cycle 4 day 1, and at cycle 7 day 1. Turning to this clone: Its antigen is currently unknown.

CDR1 is LGHNA and CDR2 is YSLEER in the germline V gene. V lost 1 base and J lost 3, with 6 bases in between. The CDR3 runs to 14 residues. Whole-study findings and limits: No determination was made of the antigen specificity of the expanded peripheral T cells.

The chain has TRBV4-3 and TRBJ1-4; unclear D gene. The sequence derives from an adult with an advanced solid tumor such as melanoma, head and neck, liver or kidney cancer. The specimen was CD4+ or CD8+ T cells sorted from blood, collected in a trial of the OX40 agonist ivuxolimab. The CDR3 nucleotides read TGCGCCAGCAGCCAAGTTCAGTCTAATGAAAAACTGTTTTTT. Translation: CASSQVQSNEKLFF.